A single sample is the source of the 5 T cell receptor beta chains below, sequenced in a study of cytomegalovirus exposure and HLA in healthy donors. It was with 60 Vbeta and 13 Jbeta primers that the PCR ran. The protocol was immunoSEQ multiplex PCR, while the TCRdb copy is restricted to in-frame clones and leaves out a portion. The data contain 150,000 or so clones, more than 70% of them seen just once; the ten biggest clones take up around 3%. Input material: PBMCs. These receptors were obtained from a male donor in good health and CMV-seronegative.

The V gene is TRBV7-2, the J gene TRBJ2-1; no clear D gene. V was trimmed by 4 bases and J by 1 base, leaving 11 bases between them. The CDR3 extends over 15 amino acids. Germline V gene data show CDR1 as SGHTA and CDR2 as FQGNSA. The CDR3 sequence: CASSSSGVSYNEQFF. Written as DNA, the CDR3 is TGTGCCAGCAGCTCCTCCGGAGTTTCCTACAATGAGCAGTTCTTC.

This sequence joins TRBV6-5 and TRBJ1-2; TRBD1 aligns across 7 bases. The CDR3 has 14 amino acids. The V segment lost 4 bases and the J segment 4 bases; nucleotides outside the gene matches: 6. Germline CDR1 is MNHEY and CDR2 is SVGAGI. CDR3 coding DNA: TGTGCCAGCAGTTTAGTAGAGGGGGCCTATGGCTACACCTTC. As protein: CASSLVEGAYGYTF.

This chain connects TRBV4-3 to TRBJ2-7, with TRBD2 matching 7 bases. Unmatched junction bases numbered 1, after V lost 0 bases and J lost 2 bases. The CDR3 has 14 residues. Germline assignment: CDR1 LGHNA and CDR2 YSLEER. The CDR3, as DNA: TGCGCCAGCAGCCAAGAGGGGACTACCTACGAGCAGTACTTC. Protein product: CASSQEGTTYEQYF.

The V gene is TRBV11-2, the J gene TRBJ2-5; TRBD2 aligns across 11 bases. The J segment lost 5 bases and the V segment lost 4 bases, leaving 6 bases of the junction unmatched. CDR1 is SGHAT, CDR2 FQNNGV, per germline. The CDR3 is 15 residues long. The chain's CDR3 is CASSSFSGRGETQYF. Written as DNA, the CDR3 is TGTGCCAGCAGCTCTTTTAGCGGGAGGGGTGAGACCCAGTACTTC.

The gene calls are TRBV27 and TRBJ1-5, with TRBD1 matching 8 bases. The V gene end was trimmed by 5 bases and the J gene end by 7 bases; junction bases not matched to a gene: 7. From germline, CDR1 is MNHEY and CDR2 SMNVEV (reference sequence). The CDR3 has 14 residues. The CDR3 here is CASSLDRVAQPQHF. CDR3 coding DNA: TGTGCCAGCAGTCTGGACAGGGTCGCCCAGCCCCAGCATTTT.